These 17 T cell receptor beta chains were sequenced from one sample in a study of cytomegalovirus exposure and HLA in healthy donors. The PCR employed 60 Vbeta primers together with 13 Jbeta primers. Libraries were prepared by immunoSEQ multiplex PCR; TCRdb keeps only in-frame clonotypes and omits some of them. Of about 180,000 clones in the sample, roughly 85% were seen once. Material for sequencing was PBMCs. These receptors were collected from a woman between 35 and 50 years old in good health and CMV-seronegative.

The chain employs TRBV5-6 and TRBJ2-1; 8 bases align to TRBD2. The ends lost 4 bases at V and 10 bases at J; junction bases unmatched: 7. CDR3 length equals 13 residues. Per germline, CDR1 SGHDT and CDR2 YYEEEE. DNA of the CDR3: TGTGCCAGCAGCGACGGGAGGGCCTGGGAGCAGTTCTTC. This codes for CASSDGRAWEQFF.

The chain combines TRBV6-5 with TRBJ2-5; possible D gene TRBD2, 6 bases. The assigned J gene may be wrong: the sequence end matches TRBJ2-7 better. The CDR3 extends over 14 amino acids. The germline V gene has CDR1 MNHEY and CDR2 SVGAGI. The CDR3 region is CASSPIGQGGEQYF. The CDR3 DNA follows: TGTGCCAGCAGTCCCATCGGGCAGGGAGGCGAGCAGTACTTC.

The V and J genes are TRBV5-4 and TRBJ2-5; D possibly corresponds to TRBD1 (5 bases). The DNA end is a closer match to TRBJ2-7, so the J assignment may be wrong. The germline V gene has CDR1 SGHNT and CDR2 YYREEE (reference sequence). CDR3 length: 14 residues. In DNA, the CDR3 is TGTGCCAGCAGCTTGGTCAGGGTCCCTTACGAGCAGTACTTC. It specifies CASSLVRVPYEQYF.

J is TRBJ2-1 and V is TRBV19; TRBD2 agrees at 15 bases. The CDR3 length is 18 residues. Trimming removed 5 bases from V and 3 bases from J; junction bases left unmatched: 8. Germline loops: CDR1 LNHDA, CDR2 SQIVND (reference sequence). The CDR3 loop is CASSQGLAGGPFYNEQFF. CDR3 sequence (DNA): TGTGCCAGTAGTCAAGGACTAGCGGGAGGGCCGTTCTACAATGAGCAGTTCTTC.

The rearrangement links TRBV6-1 to TRBJ1-6; maybe TRBD1 (5 bases). CDR1 is MNHNS, CDR2 SASEGT, per germline. CDR3 length: 14 residues. V lost 7 bases and J 9 bases, leaving 16 bases between the germline ends. CDR3 residues: CASTSAVDSSPLHF. CDR3 in DNA: TGTGCCAGCACCTCGGCGGTTGACAGTTCACCCCTCCACTTT.

The chain recombines TRBV27 with TRBJ2-7; 7 nucleotides align to TRBD2. There are 14 residues in the CDR3. J gave up 4 bases and V 4 bases, and 7 bases lay outside the gene matches. Germline V gene data show CDR1 as MNHEY and CDR2 as SMNVEV (reference sequence). CDR3 residues: CASSSGGRKYEQYF. DNA of the CDR3: TGTGCCAGCAGTTCCGGCGGGAGAAAATACGAGCAGTACTTC.

The rearrangement uses TRBV4-3 and TRBJ1-2, with 9 bases identical to TRBD1. The CDR3 length is 19 residues. The junction had 16 bases not matched to a gene; V was cut back by 1 base and J by 4 bases. Per germline, CDR1 LGHNA and CDR2 YSLEER. As DNA, the CDR3 is TGCGCCAGCAGCCAAGCGACCGGGACAGGGACAGTAGTAGGCTATGGCTACACCTTC. It yields the protein CASSQATGTGTVVGYGYTF.

In this sample, this clone turned up a few times. The rearrangement uses TRBV28 and TRBJ2-1; tentatively, D is TRBD1 (6 bases). The CDR3 consists of 19 residues. The germline V and J ends were trimmed by 6 bases and 5 bases, with 29 bases remaining between them. Germline CDR1 MDHEN, CDR2 SYDVKM. The CDR3 is CASRARLRGGRSRDNEQFF. In nucleotides, the CDR3 is TGTGCCAGCAGGGCCCGTCTAAGAGGGGGAAGGAGTAGAGACAATGAGCAGTTCTTC.

This sequence joins TRBV6-1 and TRBJ1-5; D may be TRBD1 (5 bases). This CDR3 contains 13 residues. The germline CDR1 and CDR2 sequences are MNHNS and SASEGT. The V and J ends lost 7 bases and 6 bases respectively, with 13 bases between them. The CDR3 DNA sequence: TGTGCCAGCACGTTTGCAGGGTTTCAGCCCCAGCATTTT. This encodes CASTFAGFQPQHF.

The V call is TRBV25-1, the J call TRBJ2-5; TRBD1 matches at 9 bases. CDR1 is MGHDK, CDR2 SYGVNS, per germline. J was trimmed by 5 bases and V by 3 bases; bases with no gene match: 7. The length of the CDR3 is 15 residues. In DNA form, the CDR3 reads TGTGCCAGCAGTGACCCGGGACAGGGTCTGGAGACCCAGTACTTC. It codes for CASSDPGQGLETQYF.

A note on this clone: Other nucleotide sequences in the sample specify the same CDR3. The V gene is TRBV5-1, the J gene TRBJ1-4; no firm D call. V was clipped by 4 bases and J by 4 bases, with 11 bases between them. CDR3 length: 14 amino acids. CDR1 is SGHRS and CDR2 is YFSETQ in the germline V gene. CDR3 amino acids: CASSPRVVNEKLFF. For the CDR3, the DNA is TGCGCCAGCAGCCCCCGGGTGGTTAATGAAAAACTGTTTTTT.

The CDR3 region has the DNA TGTGCCAGCAGTTACACAGACCCGAACACTGAAGCTTTCTTT. The encoded protein is CASSYTDPNTEAFF. The chain uses TRBV27 and TRBJ1-1; D unresolved. The CDR3 sequence is 14 residues long. The germline V gene has CDR1 MNHEY and CDR2 SMNVEV (reference sequence). Trimming took off 4 bases at V and 1 base at J, with 10 bases between the two ends.

The V call is TRBV29-1, the J call TRBJ2-3; 9 bases match TRBD1. The V gene end was trimmed by 5 bases and the J gene end by 5 bases; junction bases not matched to a gene: 5. The CDR3 consists of 13 residues. Germline V lookup: CDR1 SQVTM, CDR2 ANQGSEA. CDR3 residues: CSVPLTGGDTQYF. The CDR3 nucleotides read TGCAGCGTTCCTCTGACAGGGGGAGATACGCAGTATTTT.

The chain joins TRBV2 to TRBJ1-6, with D perhaps matching TRBD1 (6 bases). V shed 6 bases and J shed 1 base, with 10 bases lying between them. Germline-derived CDR1 and CDR2 are SNHLY and FYNNEI. The CDR3 is 15 amino acids. CDR3 loop: CASSRDRSYNSPLHF. The CDR3 nucleotides read TGTGCCAGCAGCCGAGACAGGTCCTATAATTCACCCCTCCACTTT.

J is TRBJ1-5 and V is TRBV28; 9 nucleotides line up with TRBD1. The CDR3 is 16 amino acids. The V and J ends lost 6 bases and 0 bases, in that order; junction bases with no gene match: 6. The germline gives CDR1 MDHEN, CDR2 SYDVKM. CDR3 in DNA: TGTGCCAGCAGGCCTGGACAGGGGAATAGCAATCAGCCCCAGCATTTT. It yields the protein CASRPGQGNSNQPQHF.

This sequence joins TRBV7-9 and TRBJ2-7, with D perhaps matching TRBD2 (5 bases). The germline CDR1 and CDR2 sequences are SEHNR and FQNEAQ (reference sequence). V lost 5 bases, J lost 4 bases, and 6 bases lay in between. CDR3 length equals 11 residues. The CDR3 nucleotides read TGTGCCAGCAGCCGGGGATACGAGCAGTACTTC. It codes for CASSRGYEQYF.

This rearrangement joins TRBV4-1 to TRBJ1-6, with D unresolved. Germline V gives CDR1 MGHRA, CDR2 YSYEKL. The CDR3 runs 16 residues. V was pared by 0 bases and J by 0 bases, with 6 bases between. In DNA form, the CDR3 reads TGCGCCAGCAGCCAAGAAGGGAGCTCCTATAATTCACCCCTCCACTTT. Amino acids: CASSQEGSSYNSPLHF.